This T cell receptor (beta chain) comes out of a study of shared clonotypes between healthy human individuals. Per germline, CDR1 MNHNS and CDR2 SASEGT. With 10 bases removed from V and 5 bases from J, the gap between germline ends came to 15 bases. The CDR3 extends over 12 amino acids. Libraries were prepared by immunoSEQ multiplex PCR; TCRdb keeps only in-frame clonotypes and omits some of them. The sample carries 490,000 or so clones, roughly 85% recorded once. Specimen: PBMCs. This TCR came from a woman between 40 and 55 years old in good health. Some clones in this sample may be carry-over from other donors' samples. The genes are TRBV6-1 and TRBJ2-7, with TRBD2 as a possible D gene (5 bases). CDR3 protein: CATKRTADEQYF. The CDR3 nucleotides are TGTGCCACAAAGCGCACAGCGGACGAGCAGTACTTC.